This passage covers 14 T cell receptor beta chains from one sample sequenced in a study of T cells in Graves' hyperthyroidism and ophthalmopathy. The investigators amplified TCR beta CDR3 regions from RNA transcripts. Initially, a first-round RT-PCR of the TCR CDR3 employed the HTBI primer set. MiXCR, run by TCRdb on the multiplex PCR reads, gives a single entry per CDR3 protein. The table has some 500,000 distinct CDR3 sequences, roughly an eighth seen once. Sequencing used blood. The receptors shown here come from a woman younger than 30 with Graves' hyperthyroidism.

The table lists this clonotype with many counts. This CDR3 reads CASSQVGGYTF. The CDR3 DNA reads TGTGCCAGCAGCCAAGTGGGTGGCTACACCTTC. This rearrangement joins TRBV3-1 to TRBJ1-2; D uncertain. V shed 1 base and J shed 7 bases, with 4 bases lying between them. The CDR3 has 11 amino acids. Germline CDR1 LGHDT, CDR2 YNNKEL (reference sequence).

This clonotype was seen at least ten times. The chain is built from TRBV20-1 and TRBJ2-1, with 10 bases matching TRBD2. Trimming removed 5 bases from V and 4 bases from J; junction bases left unmatched: 8. Germline-derived CDR1 and CDR2 are DFQATT and SNEGSKA (reference sequence). The CDR3 spans 15 residues. CDR3 nucleotide sequence: TGCAGTGCTGATGGAGGACTAGCGGTTTACAATGAGCAGTTCTTC. The encoded protein is CSADGGLAVYNEQFF.

This clonotype was seen repeatedly, ten times or more. The rearrangement joins TRBV6-2 or TRBV6-3 to TRBJ1-2, with a tentative D call TRBD1 (5 bases). This CDR3 is 15 amino acids long. Germline V CDR1 and CDR2: MNHEY, SVGEGT. V was trimmed by 5 bases and J by 7 bases, leaving 20 bases between them. CDR3 amino acids: CASSQPPLRTRGYTF. The CDR3 coding sequence is TGTGCCAGCAGTCAACCCCCTCTAAGGACACGTGGCTACACCTTC.

This clonotype has a handful of counts. This chain joins TRBV30 and TRBJ1-6; TRBD1 is a possible D gene (5 bases). CDR3 length: 15 residues. Germline-derived CDR1 and CDR2 are GTSNPN and SVGIG (reference sequence). Trimming took off 1 base at V and 7 bases at J, with 14 bases between the two ends. The CDR3 sequence is CAWSGRGARNSPLHF. The CDR3 DNA follows: TGTGCCTGGAGTGGTCGAGGGGCGCGGAATTCACCCCTCCACTTT.

The chain combines TRBV19 with TRBJ2-7; D gene unclear. The germline gives CDR1 LNHDA, CDR2 SQIVND (reference sequence). The V end was cut by 2 bases, the J end by 3 bases, with 8 bases between. This CDR3 has 13 residues. CDR3 coding DNA: TGTGCCAGTAGTATAAGCCTGCTCTACGAGCAGTACTTC. Protein: CASSISLLYEQYF.

This clonotype was picked up many times. The chain employs TRBV6-1 and TRBJ2-2, with no clear D. CDR3 size: 13 residues. V was clipped by 5 bases and J by 2 bases, with 6 bases between them. Germline-derived CDR1 and CDR2 are MNHNS and SASEGT. CDR3 loop: CASSWSNTGELFF. The DNA of the CDR3 is TGTGCCAGCAGTTGGTCCAACACCGGGGAGCTGTTTTTT.

This clonotype was seen more than once but under ten times. The chain has TRBV29-1 and TRBJ1-5; 7 nucleotides line up with TRBD1. Germline V lookup: CDR1 SQVTM, CDR2 ANQGSEA. With V trimmed by 2 bases and J by 0 bases, 4 bases remained unmatched. The CDR3 totals 15 residues. The CDR3 sequence is CSVELTGHSNQPQHF. As DNA, the CDR3 is TGCAGCGTTGAATTGACAGGGCATAGCAATCAGCCCCAGCATTTT.

The table lists this clonotype with many counts. At one of its ends the junction is not consistent with the germline gene, which may arise from a read error. The chain combines TRBV10-3 with TRBJ2-3, with 16 bases lining up with TRBD2. The CDR3 runs 18 residues. Germline V CDR1 and CDR2: ENHRY, SYGVKD. CDR3 residues: CAISASGLAGGSTGTQYF. In DNA form, the CDR3 reads TGTGCCATCAGTGCCTCGGGACTAGCGGGAGGGAGCACAGGTACGCAGTATTTT.

This clonotype was counted at least ten times. CDR3 in amino acids: CASSLRGQGVAGANVLTF. The CDR3 bases are TGCGCCAGCAGCTTGAGAGGACAGGGTGTTGCTGGGGCCAACGTCCTGACTTTC. This chain uses TRBV5-1 with TRBJ2-6, with 8 nucleotides matching TRBD1. The CDR3 loop spans 18 amino acids. The germline gives CDR1 SGHRS, CDR2 YFSETQ. Unmatched junction bases numbered 8, after V lost 1 base and J lost 2 bases.

This clonotype was detected only once. J is TRBJ1-1 and V is TRBV28; no reliable D call. Germline CDR1 reads MDHEN; CDR2 reads SYDVKM. The CDR3 length is 13 residues. V gave up 6 bases and J gave up 0 bases, with 8 bases separating them. The chain's CDR3 is CASSKDMNTEAFF. The CDR3 DNA reads TGTGCCAGCAGCAAGGATATGAACACTGAAGCTTTCTTT.

The J gene is TRBJ1-2, the V gene TRBV30, with 7 bases fitting TRBD1. CDR1 is GTSNPN, CDR2 SVGIG, per germline (reference sequence). After removal of 4 bases from V and 7 bases from J, the junction contained 9 bases not matched to a gene. The CDR3 covers 13 residues. The CDR3 DNA is TGTGCCTGGACGCCCGACAGGGACCGTGGCTACACCTTC. Translated: CAWTPDRDRGYTF. The full variable domain, rest sourced from reference TRBV30 and TRBJ1-2, is SQTIHQWPATLVQPVGSPLSLECTVEGTSNPNLYWYRQAAGRGLQLLFYSVGIGQISSEVPQNLSASRPQDRQFILSSKKLLLSDSGFYLCAWTPDRDRGYTFGSGTRLTVV.

This clonotype was counted many times. This chain connects TRBV9 to TRBJ1-1; 7 bases align to TRBD1. CDR3 length equals 14 residues. Per the germline V gene, CDR1 is SGDLS and CDR2 is YYNGEE. The J segment lost 6 bases and the V segment lost 0 bases, leaving 5 bases of the junction unmatched. In DNA, the CDR3 is TGTGCCAGCAGCGTAGAGGGGACAGTTTCTGAAGCTTTCTTT. Encoded protein: CASSVEGTVSEAFF.

This clonotype was recorded many times. V is TRBV7-3 and J is TRBJ1-5; D call uncertain. The CDR3 runs to 13 residues. Trimming removed 6 bases from V and 3 bases from J, with 9 bases in between. Germline lookup yields CDR1 SGHTA and CDR2 FQGTGA. The CDR3 DNA reads as TGTGCCAGCAGTTTCGGGTTCAATCAGCCCCAGCATTTT. As protein: CASSFGFNQPQHF.

The V call is TRBV30, the J call TRBJ1-6; no clear D. The V gene's germline CDR1 is GTSNPN and CDR2 SVGIG (reference sequence). CDR3 size: 15 residues. V was clipped by 4 bases and J by 5 bases, with 15 bases between them. CDR3 protein: CAWILKGVHNSPLHF. In DNA form, the CDR3 reads TGTGCCTGGATATTAAAGGGAGTTCATAATTCACCCCTCCACTTT.